The entry below gives a single T cell receptor (beta chain) sequence along with its context. The PCR was carried out with 60 Vbeta primers and 13 Jbeta primers. Clones were read by immunoSEQ multiplex PCR, and TCRdb kept only the in-frame ones, dropping some. In the table there are around 100,000 clones, around 9.1% of which are singletons. The sample comes from a study of cytomegalovirus exposure and HLA in healthy donors. This CDR3 region has 13 residues. Trimming removed 7 bases at V and 0 bases at J, with 8 bases between. Germline loops: CDR1 SGHTA, CDR2 FQGNSA. The sequence was obtained from a man in his forties in good health and CMV-seropositive. V gene TRBV7-2 combines with J gene TRBJ2-3, with a weak D call TRBD2 (5 bases). Sequencing was carried out using PBMCs. In DNA form, the CDR3 reads TGTGCCAGCACCCGGGGAAGCACAGATACGCAGTATTTT. Its protein is CASTRGSTDTQYF.